This note documents a single T cell receptor (beta chain) sequence. Its antigen remains unidentified. Base-call qualities are not available, and no considerably larger clone is one nucleotide away. The source of the sample is a study of vaccination effects on CD4 cells after COVID-19 (dated by TCRdb to between 2021 and 2023). For context, the study as a whole: Participants received two doses of either the BNT162b2 or the mRNA-1273 mRNA SARS-CoV-2 vaccine. The full study included 9 to 10 COVID-19 convalescent patients and a few SARS-CoV-2-naive healthy vaccine recipients. SARS-CoV-2 spike-specific CD4+ TCR repertoires from before and after mRNA vaccination were compared in COVID-19 convalescent patients and in infection-naive vaccine recipients. Cultures from other donors in the study were sequenced using the Oncomine TCR Beta short-read assay on an Illumina iSeq 100. Points the paper makes about the study in general: Among healthy vaccine recipients, nearly all vaccine-induced clones were SARS-CoV-2 mono-reactive, and only 1 of 255 was cross-reactive with common cold coronaviruses. Limitations of the study were the small number of convalescent patients and the absence of early post-infection timepoints. Marked clonal contraction was observed in both infection-induced and vaccine-induced clones at late post-vaccination timepoints, consistent with waning T cell responses.

The ViraFEST assay stimulated PBMC with viral peptide pools and then used TCR sequencing to identify antigen-specific CD4+ T cell clonotypes by expansion. After more than 9 days of culture, CD4+ T cells were isolated with the EasySep CD4+ T cell isolation kit. None of the healthy vaccine recipients had a prior SARS-CoV-2 infection, which was confirmed by nucleocapsid antibody tests that came back negative both before and after vaccination. A few million PBMC per well were cultured with approximately 10 ug/ml peptides in IMDM containing around 4.6% human AB serum, approximately 10 IU/ml IL-2 and gentamicin. On days 3 and 7, half of the culture medium was replaced with fresh IL-2-containing medium. Unless noted otherwise, every peptide stimulation condition was grown in triplicate wells. PBMC were separated from whole blood using Ficoll-Paque Plus gradient centrifugation and were then either cryopreserved at -140C or used fresh. The overlapping peptide pools covered the spike proteins of SARS-CoV-2 as well as those of the common cold coronaviruses HCoV-NL63, HCoV-OC43 and HCoV-229E. Genomic DNA was extracted from cultured CD4+ T cells with the QIAamp micro DNA kit.

The trim is 5 bases for V and 5 bases for J, with a gap of 6 bases between the germline ends. The CDR3 contains 12 residues, cysteine and phenylalanine counted. The only DNA kept is the CDR3, 36 bases in frame from the first base. Based on the germline V gene, the CDR1 and CDR2 sequences are SGHDN and FVKESK. The method behind the library was the immunoSEQ multiplex PCR assay. DNA from the CD4+ T cells that had been cultured and isolated underwent TCR beta CDR3 sequencing. In the paper's pipeline: Non-productive TCR sequences were discarded, and reads were trimmed to the CDR3 region, with only CDR3s of 7 or more amino acids retained. Antigen-specific clonotypes were identified using the MANAFEST web app by comparison of expansion in peptide wells against reference cultures. To count as positive, a clone had to show expansion at FDR<0.05 compared with the reference and with all other wells, an odds ratio above 5, and a frequency above 0.1% in two replicate wells. A clonotype was defined as cross-reactive if the clonotype was significantly expanded both in SARS-CoV-2 spike wells and in at least one common cold coronavirus spike condition. CDR3 similarity was assessed by Levenshtein distance using the stringdist R package, and unrooted trees were constructed with ape in R 3.6.1. Here the immuneACCESS table is served through TCRdb, limited to in-frame sequences with V and J called. Missing clones are a known gap in these copies; in checked studies unresolved V genes cover under half, and the rest lacks a known reason. The DNA gave D and trimming, while V, J and clone size come from that table. The sample records 50,000 to 75,000 clones, about four fifths of which are singletons. Together, the top ten hold under 3% of the sample.

This TCR derives from a human donor who received a COVID-19 vaccine. The sequence is built from TRBV14 and TRBJ2-2, with no D gene named confidently. The sample consisted of CD4+ T cells from PBMCs cultured with HCoV-229E spike peptides, taken before COVID-19 vaccination. The sample's cell subset or site label, decoded: HCoV-229E spike overlapping peptide pool stimulation. Here is the DNA: TGTGCCAGCAGCTATTCGACCGGGGAGCTGTTTTTT. This gives the protein CASSYSTGELFF.